Sequencing of this TCR beta chain was carried out in a study of T-cell reconstitution after alpha-beta-depleted transplantation in children. The CDR3 runs to 16 residues. Germline loops: CDR1 MDHEN, CDR2 SYDVKM. Trimming cost V 5 bases and J 5 bases; bases outside gene matches: 11. During its preparation, the TCRbeta library received unique molecular identifiers. TCRdb used MiXCR to reprocess the PCR reads, holding one entry per CDR3 protein. The table includes 350,000 to 450,000 distinct CDR3 sequences, roughly 21% detected once. The rearrangement links TRBV28 to TRBJ2-1; TRBD2 matches 8 bases. Specimen: PBMCs from the stem cell graft donor, collected from the stem cell graft. The clonotype was recovered from a human donor who donated a stem cell graft to a child with acute myeloid leukemia. CDR3 sequence (DNA): TGTGCCAGCAGTGCCCCCAGAGCGGGGGTGGACAATGAGCAGTTCTTC. Amino acid sequence: CASSAPRAGVDNEQFF. The complete variable domain, with remaining parts taken from reference TRBV28 and TRBJ2-1, reads DVKVTQSSRYLVKRTGEKVFLECVQDMDHENMFWYRQDPGLGLRLIYFSYDVKMKEKGDIPEGYSVSREKKERFSLILESASTNQTSMYLCASSAPRAGVDNEQFFGPGTRLTVL.